This T cell receptor (beta chain) was obtained from a study of a mutant IDH1 vaccine in newly diagnosed glioma. Across the whole study: The patients received vaccinations eight times, in weeks 1, 3, 5, 7, 11, 15, 19 and 23. Earlier care involved radiotherapy, temozolomide, or both, and the majority received both. Once 4-6 weeks had passed after radiotherapy alone, vaccination started, or it started with temozolomide cycles.

A word on this clone: As yet, its antigen is unknown.

Sequencing used immunoSEQ multiplex PCR; TCRdb keeps in-frame clones, though not all of them. This table holds about 36,000 clones, around 81% found once. Regarding time point: week 5, during vaccination. A 20-mer mutant IDH1 peptide at 300 ug was injected subcutaneously with topical imiquimod. Donor tumors were new WHO grade 3 or 4 IDH1-mutant, ATRX-lost astrocytomas. This CDR3 contains 12 residues. The germline CDR1 and CDR2 sequences are SGHDT and YYEEEE. Trimming left V 4 bases short and J 8 bases short, with 10 bases between. The clonotype originates from a man aged 50-60 years with glioma. V is TRBV5-6 and J is TRBJ2-1; weak D call: TRBD2 (5 bases). The source material was PBMCs, sampled from a glioma patient whose treatment included an IDH1 peptide vaccine. CDR3 region: CASSAPLDEQFF. CDR3 DNA: TGTGCCAGCAGCGCTCCACTAGATGAGCAGTTCTTC. Looking up the rest from reference TRBV5-6 and TRBJ2-1 gives the full variable domain: DAGVTQSPTHLIKTRGQQVTLRCSPKSGHDTVSWYQQALGQGPQFIFQYYEEEERQRGNFPDRFSGHQFPNYSSELNVNALLLGDSALYLCASSAPLDEQFFGPGTRLTVL.